The 6 T cell receptor beta chains in this list originate from one sample, sequenced in a study of radiation and T cells in renal cell carcinoma. Regarding time point: blood 4 weeks post-SBRT, at nephrectomy. Treatment in this sample: 15 Gy SBRT to primary tumor, nephrectomy 4 weeks later. This table comes from immunoSEQ multiplex PCR, and its TCRdb copy is limited to in-frame clones, with some not included. The table has approximately 65,000 clones, 70% to 80% seen once. The sequencing here drew on blood, taken from a patient whose treatment included radiotherapy and nephrectomy. These receptors were collected from a man in his 60s with renal cell carcinoma.

The genes are TRBV30 and TRBJ2-5, with D unresolved. The V gene lost 2 bases and the J gene lost 5 bases, with 9 bases spanning the gap. This CDR3 is built from 12 residues. Looked up from germline, CDR1 is GTSNPN and CDR2 is SVGIG (reference sequence). The CDR3 DNA reads TGTGCCTGGAGTCCCATCCCCGAGACCCAGTACTTC. Translation gives CAWSPIPETQYF.

This chain uses TRBV30 with TRBJ1-1; TRBD1 is a possible D gene (6 bases). Trimming left V 1 base short and J 3 bases short, with 12 bases between. In germline, CDR1 is GTSNPN, CDR2 SVGIG (reference sequence). The CDR3 spans 14 residues. The CDR3 region has the DNA TGTGCCTGGAGTGGGTTGGGGGGCCACACTGAAGCTTTCTTT. It translates to CAWSGLGGHTEAFF.

The chain recombines TRBV19 with TRBJ2-1; 11 bases map to TRBD2. V lost 5 bases, J lost 6 bases, and 3 bases stayed unmatched. Germline V lookup: CDR1 LNHDA, CDR2 SQIVND (reference sequence). The CDR3 loop spans 14 amino acids. DNA for the CDR3: TGTGCCAGTAGTCGACTAGCGGGAATCAATGAGCAGTTCTTC. It yields the protein CASSRLAGINEQFF. Full variable domain (remainder filled in from reference TRBV19 and TRBJ2-1): DGGITQSPKYLFRKEGQNVTLSCEQNLNHDAMYWYRQDPGQGLRLIYYSQIVNDFQKGDIAEGYSVSREKKESFPLTVTSAQKNPTAFYLCASSRLAGINEQFFGPGTRLTVL.

The chain joins TRBV10-2 to TRBJ2-7; 7 bases are shared with TRBD1. The J segment lost 1 base and the V segment lost 4 bases, leaving 4 bases of the junction unmatched. The CDR3 has 14 amino acids. Germline lookup yields CDR1 WSHSY and CDR2 SAAADI. The CDR3 region is CASSGADRSYEQYF. The CDR3 bases are TGCGCCAGCAGTGGAGCGGACAGGTCCTACGAGCAGTACTTC.

This sequence joins TRBV2 and TRBJ1-2; 7 bases match TRBD1. The CDR3 loop spans 15 amino acids. CDR1 and CDR2 from the germline V gene are SNHLY and FYNNEI. V gave up 1 base and J gave up 4 bases; unmatched junction bases: 6. CDR3 in DNA: TGTGCCAGCAGTGAAGGACAGGGCCCCACCTATGGCTACACCTTC. Encoded protein: CASSEGQGPTYGYTF.

This chain links TRBV7-2 with TRBJ2-3; 13 bases line up with TRBD2. The V segment lost 6 bases and the J segment 7 bases; nucleotides outside the gene matches: 10. Germline V gene data show CDR1 as SGHTA and CDR2 as FQGNSA. The length of the CDR3 is 16 residues. The CDR3 DNA sequence: TGTGCCAGCAGTCCTTGGACTAGCGGGGGTTGGAATACGCAGTATTTT. It yields the protein CASSPWTSGGWNTQYF.